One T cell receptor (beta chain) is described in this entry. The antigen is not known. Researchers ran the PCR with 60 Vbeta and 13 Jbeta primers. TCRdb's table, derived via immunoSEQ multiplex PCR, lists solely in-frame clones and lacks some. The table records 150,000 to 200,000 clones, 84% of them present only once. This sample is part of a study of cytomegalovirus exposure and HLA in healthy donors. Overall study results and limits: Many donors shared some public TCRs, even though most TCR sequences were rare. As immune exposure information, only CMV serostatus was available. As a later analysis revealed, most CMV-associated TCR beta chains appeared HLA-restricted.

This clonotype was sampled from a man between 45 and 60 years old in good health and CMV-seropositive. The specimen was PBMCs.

The CDR3 loop is CASSPFTGTSYGYTF. Here the CDR3 DNA reads TGTGCCAGCAGCCCTTTCACAGGGACATCCTATGGCTACACCTTC. The chain has TRBV16 and TRBJ1-2; D perhaps matches TRBD1 (6 bases). Between the trimmed V and J ends, which lost 4 bases and 4 bases, there was a span of 16 bases. The CDR3 extends over 15 amino acids. Germline CDR1 KGHSY, CDR2 FQNENV.